This TCR beta chain was identified in a study of control samples from healthy donors and cancer patients. This CDR3 spans 15 amino acids. In germline, CDR1 is LNHDA, CDR2 SQIVND (reference sequence). V gave up 1 base and J gave up 6 bases, with 12 bases separating them. Assay used: immunoSEQ multiplex PCR; TCRdb lists only in-frame clones, some missing. In the table there are 120,000 or so clones, about 92% of which are singletons. The clonotype comes from a man in his fifties or sixties with head and neck cancer. Sequenced material: PBMCs. J is TRBJ2-2 and V is TRBV19; possible D gene TRBD1, 6 bases. The CDR3: CASSIVDRRAGELFF. In DNA form, the CDR3 reads TGTGCCAGTAGTATAGTCGACAGGCGAGCCGGGGAGCTGTTTTTT.